Included here is one T cell receptor beta chain sequence, with context. This specimen comes from a study of sequential checkpoint blockade in melanoma. The germline V gene encodes CDR1 MNHEY and CDR2 SMNVEV (reference sequence). V was clipped by 4 bases and J by 8 bases; unmatched bases: 5. The length of the CDR3 is 14 residues. Treatment specified: randomized to nivolumab then ipilimumab (arm A) or the reverse (arm B). The assay was immunoSEQ multiplex PCR, and TCRdb's table has in-frame clones only and misses some. The sample consists of tens of thousands of clones, around 75% of them appearing once.

The origin of this receptor is a human donor with melanoma. Sequenced here: CD8+ T cells sorted from blood (inferred from file names), sampled from a patient given nivolumab and ipilimumab in sequence. The chain is built from TRBV27 and TRBJ2-4, with 10 bases identical to TRBD2. CDR3 loop: CASSSSGSSYIQYF. CDR3 DNA: TGTGCCAGCAGTTCTAGCGGGAGTTCTTACATTCAGTACTTC.